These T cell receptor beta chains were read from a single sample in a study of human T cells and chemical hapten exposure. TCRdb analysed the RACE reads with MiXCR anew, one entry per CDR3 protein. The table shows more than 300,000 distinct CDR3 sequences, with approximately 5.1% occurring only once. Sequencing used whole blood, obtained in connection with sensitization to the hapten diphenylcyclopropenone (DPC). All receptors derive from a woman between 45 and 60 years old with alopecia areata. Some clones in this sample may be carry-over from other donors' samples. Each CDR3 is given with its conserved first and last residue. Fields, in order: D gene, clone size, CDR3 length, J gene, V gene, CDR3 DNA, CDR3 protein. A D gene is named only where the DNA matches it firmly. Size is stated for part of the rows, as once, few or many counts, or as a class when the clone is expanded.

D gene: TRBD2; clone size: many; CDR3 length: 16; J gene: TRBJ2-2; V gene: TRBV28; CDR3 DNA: TGTGCCAGCAGAAATAGCGGGAGCGCGAACACCGGGGAGCTGTTTTTT; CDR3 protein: CASRNSGSANTGELFF
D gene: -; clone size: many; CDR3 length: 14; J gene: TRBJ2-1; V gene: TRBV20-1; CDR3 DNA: TGCAGTGCTAGTACAGTGACTTCCTACAATGAGCAGTTCTTC; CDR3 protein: CSASTVTSYNEQFF
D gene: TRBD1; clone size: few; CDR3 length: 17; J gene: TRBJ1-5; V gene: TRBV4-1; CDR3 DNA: TGCGCCAGCAGCCAGGGGTTCACAGGGGTCGGCAATCAGCCCCAGCATTTT; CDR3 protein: CASSQGFTGVGNQPQHF
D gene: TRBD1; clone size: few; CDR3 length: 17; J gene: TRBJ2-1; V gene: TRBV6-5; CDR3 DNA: TGTGCCAGCAGCCACTCCGGGACAGGGATCTTCTACAATGAGCAGTTCTTC; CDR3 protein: CASSHSGTGIFYNEQFF
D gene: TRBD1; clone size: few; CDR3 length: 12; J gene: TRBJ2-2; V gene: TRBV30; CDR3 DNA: TGTGCCTCCGGACAGGGGCCCGGGGAGCTGTTTTTT; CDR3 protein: CASGQGPGELFF
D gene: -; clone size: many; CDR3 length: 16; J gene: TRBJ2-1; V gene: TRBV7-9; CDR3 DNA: TGTGCCAGCAGCTTAGCGCCGGACAATCCCTACAATGAGCAGTTCTTC; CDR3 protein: CASSLAPDNPYNEQFF
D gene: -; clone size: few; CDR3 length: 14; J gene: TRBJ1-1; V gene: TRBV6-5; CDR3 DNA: TGTGCCAGCAGCGACTTTTGGAGGGTGACTGAAGCTTTCTTT; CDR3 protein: CASSDFWRVTEAFF
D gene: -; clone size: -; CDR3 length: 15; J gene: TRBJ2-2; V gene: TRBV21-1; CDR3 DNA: TGTGCCAGCAGCGAGGAAGGGGCGAACACCGGGGAGCTGTTTTTT; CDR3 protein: CASSEEGANTGELFF
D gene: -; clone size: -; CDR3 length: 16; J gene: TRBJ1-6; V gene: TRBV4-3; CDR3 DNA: TGCGCCAGCAGCCAAGATACGGGGACCGATAATTCACCCCTCCACTTT; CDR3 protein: CASSQDTGTDNSPLHF
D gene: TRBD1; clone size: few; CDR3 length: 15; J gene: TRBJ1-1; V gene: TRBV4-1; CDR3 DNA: TGCGCCAGCAGCCCCGCGACAGGGGCCAACACTGAAGCTTTCTTT; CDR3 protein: CASSPATGANTEAFF
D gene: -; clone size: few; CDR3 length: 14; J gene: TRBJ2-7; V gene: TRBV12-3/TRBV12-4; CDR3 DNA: TGTGCCAGCAGTCCGGGACACAGCTCCTACGAGCAGTACTTC; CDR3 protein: CASSPGHSSYEQYF
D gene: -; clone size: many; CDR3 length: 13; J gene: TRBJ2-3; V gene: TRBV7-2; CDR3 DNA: TGTGCCAGCAGCCATGTTAACAGGGATACGCAGTATTTT; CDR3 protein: CASSHVNRDTQYF
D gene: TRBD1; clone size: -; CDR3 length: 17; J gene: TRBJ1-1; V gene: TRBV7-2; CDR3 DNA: TGTGCCAGCAGCTTAGTAGCCGGGGGACAGTTGAACACTGAAGCTTTCTTT; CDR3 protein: CASSLVAGGQLNTEAFF
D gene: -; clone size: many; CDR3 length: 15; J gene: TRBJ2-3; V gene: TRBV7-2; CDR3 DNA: TGTGCCAGCAGCTTCTCGGACAGAGTCACAGATACGCAGTATTTT; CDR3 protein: CASSFSDRVTDTQYF
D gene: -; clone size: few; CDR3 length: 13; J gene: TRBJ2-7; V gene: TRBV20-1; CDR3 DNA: TGCAGTGCTAGTCGGGGAAGCTCCTACGAGCAGTACTTC; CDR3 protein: CSASRGSSYEQYF
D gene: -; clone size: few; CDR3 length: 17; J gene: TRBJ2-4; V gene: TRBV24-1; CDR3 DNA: TGTGCCACCAGTGACTCCACTACCCGCGGAGCCAAAAACATTCAGTACTTC; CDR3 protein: CATSDSTTRGAKNIQYF
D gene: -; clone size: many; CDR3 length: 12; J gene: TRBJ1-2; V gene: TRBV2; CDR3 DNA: TGTGCCAGCAGCGTAGAGAGCTATGGCTACACCTTC; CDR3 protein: CASSVESYGYTF
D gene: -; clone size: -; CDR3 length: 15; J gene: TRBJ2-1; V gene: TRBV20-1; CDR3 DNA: TGCAGTGCCCAGAAAAGGGGGACGGCCTCAGGGGAGCAGTTCTTC; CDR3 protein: CSAQKRGTASGEQFF
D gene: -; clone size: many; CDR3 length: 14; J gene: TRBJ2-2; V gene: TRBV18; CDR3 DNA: TGTGCCAGCTCACCACTAGGAGCCACCGGGGAGCTGTTTTTT; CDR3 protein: CASSPLGATGELFF
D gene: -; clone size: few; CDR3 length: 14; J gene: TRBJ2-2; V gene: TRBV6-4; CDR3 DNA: TGTGCCAGCATGATAGAGAGCAACACCGGGGAGCTGTTTTTT; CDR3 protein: CASMIESNTGELFF
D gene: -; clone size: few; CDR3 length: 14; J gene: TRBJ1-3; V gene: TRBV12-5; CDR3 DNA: TGTGCTAGTGAAGTGGGGGGGCCTGGAAACACCATATATTTT; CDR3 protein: CASEVGGPGNTIYF
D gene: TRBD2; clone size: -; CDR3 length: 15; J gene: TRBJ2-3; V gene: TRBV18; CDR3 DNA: TGTGCCAGCTCACCAGGAGCGGGGGGCACAGATACGCAGTATTTT; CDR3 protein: CASSPGAGGTDTQYF
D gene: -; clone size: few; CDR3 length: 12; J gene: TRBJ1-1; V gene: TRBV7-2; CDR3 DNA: TGTGCCAGCAGCTTATCGGCAGTTGAAGCTTTCTTT; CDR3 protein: CASSLSAVEAFF
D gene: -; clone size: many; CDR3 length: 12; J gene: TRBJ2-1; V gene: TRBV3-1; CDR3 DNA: TGTGCCAGCGAGGGGACTTCCAATGAGCAGTTCTTC; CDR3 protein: CASEGTSNEQFF
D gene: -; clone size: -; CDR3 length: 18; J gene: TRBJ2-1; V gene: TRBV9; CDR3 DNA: TGTGCCAGCAGCGTAGTCCCCACACCTAGCCCGATCTACAATGAGCAGTTCTTC; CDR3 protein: CASSVVPTPSPIYNEQFF
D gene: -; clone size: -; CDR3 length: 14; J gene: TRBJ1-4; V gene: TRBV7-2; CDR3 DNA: TGTGCCAGCAGCCCCCCCCCGGGGAGGGAAAAACTGTTTTTT; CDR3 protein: CASSPPPGREKLFF
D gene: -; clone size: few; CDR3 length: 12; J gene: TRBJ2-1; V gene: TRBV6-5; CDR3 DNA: TGCGGGAGCGGACCAGGGAAAAATGAGCAGTTCTTC; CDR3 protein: CGSGPGKNEQFF
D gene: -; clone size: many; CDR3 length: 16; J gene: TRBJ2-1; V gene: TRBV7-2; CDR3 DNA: TGTGCCAGCAGCTTACAGGGGTTCCTCTCCTACAATGAGCAGTTCTTC; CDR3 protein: CASSLQGFLSYNEQFF
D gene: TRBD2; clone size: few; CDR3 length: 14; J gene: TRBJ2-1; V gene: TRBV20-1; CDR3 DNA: TGCAGTGCTAGTAGACTAGCGGGGGAAAATGAGCAGTTCTTC; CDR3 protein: CSASRLAGENEQFF
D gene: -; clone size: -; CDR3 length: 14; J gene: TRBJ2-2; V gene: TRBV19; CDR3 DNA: TGTGCCAGTAGTAATTCGGGGCAAGGCGGGGAGCTGTTTTTT; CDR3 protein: CASSNSGQGGELFF
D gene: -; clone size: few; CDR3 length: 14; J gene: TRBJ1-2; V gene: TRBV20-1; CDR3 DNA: TGCAGTGCTATCCAGGGAGAGAAACCCGATGGCTACACCTTC; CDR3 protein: CSAIQGEKPDGYTF
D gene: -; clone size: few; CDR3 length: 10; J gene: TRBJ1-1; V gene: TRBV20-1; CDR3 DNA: TGCAGTGCCAAAAGAGGTGAAGCTTTCTTT; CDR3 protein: CSAKRGEAFF
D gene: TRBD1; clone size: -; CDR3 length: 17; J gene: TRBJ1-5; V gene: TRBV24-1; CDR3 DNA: TGTGCCACCCGTAATCCTTCGGGACAGGGTGTCGATCAGCCCCAGCATTTT; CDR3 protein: CATRNPSGQGVDQPQHF
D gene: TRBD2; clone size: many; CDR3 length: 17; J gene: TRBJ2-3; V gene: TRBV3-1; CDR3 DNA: TGTGCCAGCAGCCAAGATTGGCGGACTAGCGGGAGGGATACGCAGTATTTT; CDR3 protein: CASSQDWRTSGRDTQYF
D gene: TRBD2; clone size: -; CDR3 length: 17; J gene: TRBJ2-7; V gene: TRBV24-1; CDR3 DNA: TGTGCCACCAGTGATGTCTCCAGCTTCGGACTAGCGGGAGAGCAGTACTTC; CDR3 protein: CATSDVSSFGLAGEQYF
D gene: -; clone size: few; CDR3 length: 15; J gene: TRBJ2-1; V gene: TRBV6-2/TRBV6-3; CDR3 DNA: TGTGCCAGCATTCCGGCCCGGACCTTATACAATGAGCAGTTCTTC; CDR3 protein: CASIPARTLYNEQFF
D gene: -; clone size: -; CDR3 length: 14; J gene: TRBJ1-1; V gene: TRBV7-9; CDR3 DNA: TGTGCCAGCAGCCCCGACGACGGGTATTTTGAAGCTTTCTTT; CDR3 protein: CASSPDDGYFEAFF
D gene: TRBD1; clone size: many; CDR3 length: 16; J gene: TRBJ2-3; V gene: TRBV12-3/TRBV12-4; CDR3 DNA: TGTGCCAGCAGTTTTGGGGACAGGGTAGGCACAGATACGCAGTATTTT; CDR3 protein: CASSFGDRVGTDTQYF
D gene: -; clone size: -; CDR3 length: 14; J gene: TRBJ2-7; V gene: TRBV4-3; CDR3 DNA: TGCGCCAGCAGCCAAGATGACCGGTGGGGCGAGCAGTACTTC; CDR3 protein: CASSQDDRWGEQYF
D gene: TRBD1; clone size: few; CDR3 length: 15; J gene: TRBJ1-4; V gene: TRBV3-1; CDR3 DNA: TGTGCCAGCAGCCCCCGACAGGGGGCTCGTGAAAAACTGTTTTTT; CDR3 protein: CASSPRQGAREKLFF
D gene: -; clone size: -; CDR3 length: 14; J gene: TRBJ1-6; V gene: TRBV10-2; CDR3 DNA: TGCGCCAGCAAGGTTGAAGGGTGGAATTCACCCCTCCACTTT; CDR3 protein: CASKVEGWNSPLHF
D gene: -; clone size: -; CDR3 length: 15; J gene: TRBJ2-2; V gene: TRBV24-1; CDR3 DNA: TGTGCCACCAGTCCTACGGACAGGAACACCGGGGAGCTGTTTTTT; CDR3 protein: CATSPTDRNTGELFF
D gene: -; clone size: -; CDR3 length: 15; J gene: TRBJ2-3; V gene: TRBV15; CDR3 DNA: TGTGCCACCAGCAGAGATCTTGGCTTCACAGATACGCAGTATTTT; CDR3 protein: CATSRDLGFTDTQYF
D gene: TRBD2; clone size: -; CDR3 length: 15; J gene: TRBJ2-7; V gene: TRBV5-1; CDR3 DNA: TGCGCCAGCAGCGAGAGACTAGCGGGAGGCCACGAGCAGTACTTC; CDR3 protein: CASSERLAGGHEQYF
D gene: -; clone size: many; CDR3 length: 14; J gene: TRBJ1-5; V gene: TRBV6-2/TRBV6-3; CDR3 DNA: TGTGCCAGCAGACCGATACAGGGTTTCCAGCCCCAGCATTTT; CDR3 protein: CASRPIQGFQPQHF
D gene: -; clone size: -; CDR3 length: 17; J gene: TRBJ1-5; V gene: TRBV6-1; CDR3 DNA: TGTGCCAGCAGTCCTCTGGTCGAAACCGGTGGCAATCAGCCCCAGCATTTT; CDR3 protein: CASSPLVETGGNQPQHF
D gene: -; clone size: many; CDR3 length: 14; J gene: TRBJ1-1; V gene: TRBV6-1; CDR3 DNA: TGTGCCAGCAGTGAATACCAGGGTCGCACTGAAGCTTTCTTT; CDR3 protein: CASSEYQGRTEAFF
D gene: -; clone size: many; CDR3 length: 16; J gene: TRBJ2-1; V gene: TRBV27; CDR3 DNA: TGTGCCAGCAGTTTATTTGGAGGGGGGACCTACAATGAGCAGTTCTTC; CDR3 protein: CASSLFGGGTYNEQFF
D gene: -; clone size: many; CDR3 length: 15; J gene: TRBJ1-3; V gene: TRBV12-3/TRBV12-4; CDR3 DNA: TGTGCCAGCAATCTTCGGGGTCTCTCTGGAAACACCATATATTTT; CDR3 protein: CASNLRGLSGNTIYF
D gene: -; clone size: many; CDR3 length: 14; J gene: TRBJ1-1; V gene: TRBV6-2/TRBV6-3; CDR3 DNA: TGTGCCAGCAGTTCCAACCCTGGGGGGACTGAAGCTTTCTTT; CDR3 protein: CASSSNPGGTEAFF
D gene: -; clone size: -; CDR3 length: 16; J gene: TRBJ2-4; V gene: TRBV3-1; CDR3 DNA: TGTGCCAGCAGCCAAGTAGGGGGGGCTGCCAAAAACATTCAGTACTTC; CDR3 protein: CASSQVGGAAKNIQYF
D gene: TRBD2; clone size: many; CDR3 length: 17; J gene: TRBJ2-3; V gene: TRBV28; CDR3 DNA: TGTGCCAGCCCCCCACTAGCGGGAGTTGGGGCTAATCATACGCAGTATTTT; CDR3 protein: CASPPLAGVGANHTQYF
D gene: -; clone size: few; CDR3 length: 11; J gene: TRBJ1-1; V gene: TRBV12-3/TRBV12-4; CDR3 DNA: TGTGCCAGCAGTTGGTACAGTGAAGCTTTCTTT; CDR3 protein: CASSWYSEAFF
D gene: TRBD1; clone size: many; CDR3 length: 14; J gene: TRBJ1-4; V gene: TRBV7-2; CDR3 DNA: TGTGCCAGCAGTAGGGACAGGAAGAATGAAAAACTGTTTTTT; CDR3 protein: CASSRDRKNEKLFF